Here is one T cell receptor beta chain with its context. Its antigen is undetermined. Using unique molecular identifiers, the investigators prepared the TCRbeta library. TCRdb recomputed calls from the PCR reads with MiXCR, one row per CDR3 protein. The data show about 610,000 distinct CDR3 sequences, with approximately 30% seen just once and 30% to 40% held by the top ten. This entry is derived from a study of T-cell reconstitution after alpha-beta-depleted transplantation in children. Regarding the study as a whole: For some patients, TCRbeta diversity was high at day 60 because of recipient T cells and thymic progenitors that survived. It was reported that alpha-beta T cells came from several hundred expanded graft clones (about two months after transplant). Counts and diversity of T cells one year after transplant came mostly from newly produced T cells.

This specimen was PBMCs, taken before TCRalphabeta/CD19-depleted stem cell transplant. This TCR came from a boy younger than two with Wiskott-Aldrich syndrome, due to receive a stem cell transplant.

DNA of the CDR3: TGCGCCAGCAGCTCTTACACGGGACTCGGCAACAATGAGCAGTTCTTC. This translates into CASSSYTGLGNNEQFF. The genes are TRBV5-1 and TRBJ2-1; D possibly corresponds to TRBD2 (6 bases). Germline lookup yields CDR1 SGHRS and CDR2 YFSETQ. Trimming shortened V by 3 bases and J by 5 bases, and 18 bases separated the two germline ends. This CDR3 comprises 16 residues.